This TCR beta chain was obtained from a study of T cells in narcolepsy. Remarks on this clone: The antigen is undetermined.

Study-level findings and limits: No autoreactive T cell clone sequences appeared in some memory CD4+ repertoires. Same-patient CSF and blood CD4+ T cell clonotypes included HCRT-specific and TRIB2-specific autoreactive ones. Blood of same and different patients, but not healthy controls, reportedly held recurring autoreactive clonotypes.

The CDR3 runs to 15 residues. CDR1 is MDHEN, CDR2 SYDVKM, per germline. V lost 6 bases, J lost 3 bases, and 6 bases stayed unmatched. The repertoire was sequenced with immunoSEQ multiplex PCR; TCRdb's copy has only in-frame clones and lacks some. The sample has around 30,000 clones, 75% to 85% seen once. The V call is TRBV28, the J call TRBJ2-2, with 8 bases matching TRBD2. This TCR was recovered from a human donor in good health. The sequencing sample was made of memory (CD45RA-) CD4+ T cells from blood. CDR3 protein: CASSPGGAHTGELFF. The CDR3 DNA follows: TGTGCCAGCAGCCCCGGGGGGGCACACACCGGGGAGCTGTTTTTT.